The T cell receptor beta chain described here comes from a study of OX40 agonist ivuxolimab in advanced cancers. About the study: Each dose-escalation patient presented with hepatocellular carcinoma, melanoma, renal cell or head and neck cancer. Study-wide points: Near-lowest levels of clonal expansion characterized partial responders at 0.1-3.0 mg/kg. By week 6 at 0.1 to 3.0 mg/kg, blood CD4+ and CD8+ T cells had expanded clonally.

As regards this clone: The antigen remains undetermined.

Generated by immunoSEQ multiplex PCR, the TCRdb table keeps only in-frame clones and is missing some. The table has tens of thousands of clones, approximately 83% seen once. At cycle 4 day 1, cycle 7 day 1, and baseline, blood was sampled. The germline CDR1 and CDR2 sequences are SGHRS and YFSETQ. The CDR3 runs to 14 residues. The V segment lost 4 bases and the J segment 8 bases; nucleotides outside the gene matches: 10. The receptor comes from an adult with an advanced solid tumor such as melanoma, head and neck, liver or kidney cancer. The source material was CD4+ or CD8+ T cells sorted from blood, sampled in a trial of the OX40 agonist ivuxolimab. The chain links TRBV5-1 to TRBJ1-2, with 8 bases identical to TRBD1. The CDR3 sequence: CASSPLSGTGGYTF. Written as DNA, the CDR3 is TGCGCCAGCAGCCCCCTTTCCGGGACAGGAGGCTACACCTTC. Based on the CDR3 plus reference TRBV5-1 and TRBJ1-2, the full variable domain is KAGVTQTPRYLIKTRGQQVTLSCSPISGHRSVSWYQQTPGQGLQFLFEYFSETQRNKGNFPGRFSGRQFSNSRSEMNVSTLELGDSALYLCASSPLSGTGGYTFGSGTRLTVV.